This TCR beta chain was sequenced during a study of T cells after yellow fever vaccination. Study findings and constraints: Reappearance after the booster was observed for most primary-vaccination clones (about 97% CD4, over 75% CD8).

CDR1 is SGHDT, CDR2 YYEEEE, per germline. This CDR3 is built from 14 residues. V was pared by 3 bases and J by 2 bases, with 3 bases of the junction left unmatched. TCRdb processed the 5' RACE reads anew with MiXCR; each CDR3 protein has one entry. The sample includes around 320,000 distinct CDR3 sequences, 3.5% to 5% of them seen just once. This clonotype was seen more than once but under ten times. The antigen remains unidentified. This TCR derives from a man aged 18 to 30 who received the YFV17D yellow fever vaccine. V gene TRBV5-6 combines with J gene TRBJ2-5; TRBD1 matches 8 bases. Source: PBMCs, taken 15 days after the yellow fever booster vaccination. CDR3 amino acids: CASSSYRGQETQYF. In nucleotides, the CDR3 is TGTGCCAGCAGCTCATACAGGGGGCAAGAGACCCAGTACTTC.